This paragraph covers one T cell receptor beta chain sequence. Antigen unknown. This sample is drawn from a study of siplizumab effects on memory and regulatory T cells. Germline-derived CDR1 and CDR2 are GTSNPN and SVGIG (reference sequence). Trimming left V 2 bases short and J 6 bases short, with 17 bases between. CDR3 length equals 15 residues. Sequenced by immunoSEQ multiplex PCR; TCRdb stores in-frame clones only, minus some. The data show about 69,000 clones, with 88% seen just once and about 1.5% held by the top ten. Findings and limits, study-wide: No naive or memory phenotype could be assigned to roughly 75-96% of proliferating clones.

This chain links TRBV30 with TRBJ2-1; D remains ambiguous. This clonotype was obtained from a human donor in good health. The specimen was Tregs sorted from blood. CDR3 sequence (DNA): TGTGCCTGGAGTCCCCAGCGCTTTCAGGTCAATGAGCAGTTCTTC. This codes for CAWSPQRFQVNEQFF.